This T cell receptor (beta chain) was sequenced in a study of shared clonotypes between healthy human individuals. The repertoire was sequenced with immunoSEQ multiplex PCR; TCRdb's copy has only in-frame clones and lacks some. This table holds 2 million to 2.5 million clones, 90% to 95% found once. CDR3 length: 15 amino acids. Germline lookup yields CDR1 SQVTM and CDR2 ANQGSEA. The V end was cut by 2 bases, the J end by 8 bases, with 21 bases between. The specimen sequenced was naive CD4+ T cells sorted from blood. Subset defined: CD45RA+ positively selected. This TCR was recovered from a man aged 18 to 29 in good health. This rearrangement joins TRBV29-1 to TRBJ1-2; weak D call: TRBD1 (5 bases). The CDR3 region has the DNA TGCAGCGTTGAACCCGTCGCGGGCCAGGGTGGCGGCTACACCTTC. Residues: CSVEPVAGQGGGYTF.